The 10 T cell receptor beta chains below all came from one sample that was sequenced in a study of post-analysis software for immune sequencing data. Their cognate antigens are unknown. Included in the TCR beta cDNA libraries were unique molecular identifiers. TCRdb reanalysed the PCR reads using MiXCR and keeps one entry per CDR3 protein. The sample lists hundreds of thousands of distinct CDR3 sequences; roughly 50% were seen once. The study, taken as a whole, reports: Roughly five TRBV segments were more frequent in patients than controls; TRBV5-6, TRBV5-1 and TRBV20-1 belonged to this group.

Sequenced sample: blood. The receptor set was obtained from a girl aged 10 to 17 with multiple sclerosis.

This chain joins TRBV5-1 and TRBJ2-3; 8 positions match TRBD2. V was pared by 0 bases and J by 2 bases, with 5 bases of the junction left unmatched. Germline V gene lookup returns CDR1 SGHRS and CDR2 YFSETQ. CDR3 length: 16 residues. DNA for the CDR3: TGCGCCAGCAGCTTGGCCGGGAGGGTTCCCACAGATACGCAGTATTTT. Translating gives CASSLAGRVPTDTQYF.

In this sample, this clonotype turned up once. The rearrangement uses TRBV15 and TRBJ1-1, with D hard to call. V lost 1 base to trimming and J lost 3 bases, with 9 bases between them. Germline V gene sequence: CDR1 LNHNV, CDR2 YYDKDF (reference sequence). The CDR3 totals 14 residues. The CDR3 bases are TGTGCCACCAGCAGAGTGAGAGAGGACACTGAAGCTTTCTTT. Amino acid sequence: CATSRVREDTEAFF.

The sample holds a few counts of this clonotype. V is TRBV2 and J is TRBJ2-7; tentative D call: TRBD2 (5 bases). Germline V CDR1 and CDR2: SNHLY, FYNNEI. The CDR3 runs to 14 residues. Deletions cut 6 bases from V and 2 bases from J, with 14 bases between. The CDR3 bases are TGTGCCAGCAGCGATTTGACTACAGCCTACGAGCAGTACTTC. Translation gives CASSDLTTAYEQYF.

This sequence joins TRBV12-3 or TRBV12-4 and TRBJ1-1; D ambiguous. The length of the CDR3 is 14 residues. V was shortened by 7 bases and J by 2 bases, with 14 bases between the two germline ends. The CDR3, as DNA: TGTGCCAGCATCCGTCGGCGGGGTAACACTGAAGCTTTCTTT. As protein: CASIRRRGNTEAFF.

The rearrangement joins TRBV28 to TRBJ2-3; TRBD1 matches at 7 bases. The germline gives CDR1 MDHEN, CDR2 SYDVKM. Losses at the gene ends were 4 bases for V and 1 base for J; bases not matched to a gene: 5. The CDR3 contains 15 residues. The CDR3 sequence is CASSSRQGRTDTQYF. Written as DNA, the CDR3 is TGTGCCAGCAGTTCGCGACAGGGCCGCACAGATACGCAGTATTTT.

The CDR3: CASSYSVIQGGSYEQYF. CDR3 bases: TGTGCCAGCAGTTACTCTGTTATTCAGGGTGGGTCCTACGAGCAGTACTTC. This chain links TRBV6-5 with TRBJ2-7; the D gene is possibly TRBD1 (5 bases). The CDR3 consists of 17 residues. V lost 0 bases and J 1 base, leaving 16 bases between the germline ends. CDR1 and CDR2 (germline): MNHEY, SVGAGI.

In its sample, this clonotype was seen many times. The chain recombines TRBV20-1 with TRBJ2-1, with D unclear. Germline loops: CDR1 DFQATT, CDR2 SNEGSKA (reference sequence). The CDR3 totals 10 residues. The V end was cut by 7 bases, the J end by 5 bases, with 6 bases between. The CDR3 coding sequence is TGCAGTGTCTGGAACAATGAGCAGTTCTTC. It yields the protein CSVWNNEQFF.

The genes are TRBV25-1 and TRBJ2-1; D possibly corresponds to TRBD2 (5 bases). CDR1 and CDR2 (germline): MGHDK, SYGVNS. The CDR3 sequence is 14 residues long. V was shortened by 3 bases and J by 0 bases, with 6 bases between the two germline ends. The DNA for the CDR3 is TGTGCCAGCAGTGACCTAGCCTCCTACAATGAGCAGTTCTTC. This translates into CASSDLASYNEQFF.

The chain recombines TRBV6-2 or TRBV6-3 with TRBJ2-3; 9 positions agree with TRBD1. V lost 2 bases to trimming and J lost 0 bases; unmatched junction nucleotides: 9. The CDR3 length is 18 residues. Germline V gene sequence: CDR1 MNHEY, CDR2 SVGEGT. CDR3 sequence reads: CASSYVPGQGGSTDTQYF. CDR3 sequence (DNA): TGTGCCAGCAGTTACGTCCCGGGACAGGGAGGGAGCACAGATACGCAGTATTTT.

This chain joins TRBV27 and TRBJ1-2; 7 bases fit TRBD1. CDR3 size: 16 residues. The V and J ends lost 5 bases and 1 base, in that order; junction bases with no gene match: 10. CDR1 and CDR2 (germline): MNHEY, SMNVEV (reference sequence). The chain's CDR3 is CASSAFSGQNNYGYTF. The CDR3 nucleotides read TGTGCCAGCAGTGCTTTCTCGGGACAGAATAACTATGGCTACACCTTC.